These T cell receptor beta chains were read from a single sample in a study of blood T cells in healthy people across ages. MiXCR was run by TCRdb on the 5' RACE reads, yielding one entry per CDR3 protein. The table has about 1.8 million distinct CDR3 sequences, around 48% seen once. Specimen: blood. These receptors were obtained from a woman in her thirties or forties in good health. CDR3s include the opening cysteine and the closing phenylalanine or tryptophan.

TRBJ2-2,TRBV5-1,CASSADANTGELFF
TRBJ2-3,TRBV7-2,CASSLNYGDTQYF
TRBJ2-3,TRBV9,CASSATGTGWDTQYF
TRBJ1-1,TRBV29-1,CSGVTGVNTEAFF
TRBJ1-4,TRBV4-3,CASSQETGRREKLFF
TRBJ1-1,TRBV29-1,CSVDTGGTPNTEAFF
TRBJ2-2,TRBV28,CASSRQGYTGELFF
TRBJ2-3,TRBV7-2,CASSLSPSLSTDTQYF
TRBJ1-2,TRBV20-1,CSAPTGTGGSGYTF
.,TRBV10-1,CASKVWRQKETQYF
TRBJ1-6,TRBV12-3/TRBV12-4,CASSPSQGANSPLHF
TRBJ2-3,TRBV13,CASSAGRGATDTQYF
TRBJ1-1,TRBV6-5,CASSSYLGPGDEAFF
TRBJ2-5,TRBV20-1,CSASTGGWETQYF
TRBJ2-2,TRBV4-3,CASSQDRGAAGELFF
TRBJ2-1,TRBV29-1,CSVIKYNEQFF
TRBJ2-3,TRBV6-6,CASSTQTGGASADTQYF
TRBJ2-4,TRBV4-3,CASSQRRPDIQYF
TRBJ1-6,TRBV7-2,CASSLDSSSSNSPLHF
TRBJ2-3,TRBV14,CASSQENLAGVTDTQYF